The 10 T cell receptor beta chains given below trace back to one sample, sequenced in a study of T cells after posttransplantation cyclophosphamide. The data were produced by immunoSEQ multiplex PCR, yet TCRdb's version contains in-frame clones alone and is incomplete. The table lists 40,000 to 55,000 clones, with no singletons. Sequenced sample: PBMCs. The receptors originated from a man between 40 and 49 years old in good health, CMV-negative, and a related stem cell transplant donor.

This clone came up many times. The J gene is TRBJ1-5, the V gene TRBV5-1; 8 bases fit TRBD1. Germline values: CDR1 SGHRS, CDR2 YFSETQ. V gave up 0 bases and J gave up 7 bases; unmatched junction bases: 6. This CDR3 is built from 15 residues. As DNA, the CDR3 is TGCGCCAGCAGCTTGGGGCAGGGGGCTGGACAGCCCCAGCATTTT. Its protein is CASSLGQGAGQPQHF.

This clone has more than one count but fewer than ten. The gene calls are TRBV6-1 and TRBJ2-3; TRBD2 matches at 8 bases. The CDR3 sequence is 14 residues long. The V segment lost 4 bases and the J segment 6 bases; nucleotides outside the gene matches: 6. Germline V gene data show CDR1 as MNHNS and CDR2 as SASEGT. CDR3 nucleotides: TGTGCCAGCAGTGTGGCGGGGGGCCTGGATACGCAGTATTTT. This codes for CASSVAGGLDTQYF.

This clone was detected ten times or more. This chain joins TRBV4-2 and TRBJ2-3; D might be TRBD2 (5 bases). The CDR3 totals 15 residues. Germline loops: CDR1 LGHNA, CDR2 YNFKEQ. V lost 2 bases to trimming and J lost 2 bases, with 11 bases between them. CDR3 nucleotide sequence: TGTGCCAGCAGCCAAACTAGAGTTGCCACAGATACGCAGTATTTT. This encodes CASSQTRVATDTQYF.

A few counts support this clone. The chain carries TRBV7-6 and TRBJ2-2, with D possibly being TRBD1 (5 bases). CDR3 length: 15 residues. The germline V gene has CDR1 SGHVS and CDR2 FNYEAQ. The V end was cut by 7 bases, the J end by 6 bases, with 18 bases between. The CDR3 loop reads CASIPGKGLAGELFF. The CDR3 DNA sequence: TGTGCCAGCATCCCAGGGAAGGGGCTGGCCGGGGAGCTGTTTTTT.

This clone was observed a few times. The chain links TRBV4-3 to TRBJ1-6, with a weak D call TRBD1 (5 bases). The V end lost 1 base, the J end lost 8 bases, and 15 bases lay between the germline ends. The CDR3 contains 16 residues. Per germline, CDR1 LGHNA and CDR2 YSLEER. As DNA, the CDR3 is TGCGCCAGCAGCCAAGGGTCCGTAAAAGGGGATTCACCCCTCCACTTT. It translates to CASSQGSVKGDSPLHF.

This clone was seen repeatedly, ten times or more. V and J are TRBV6-1 and TRBJ1-5, with 9 nucleotides matching TRBD1. Germline CDR1 reads MNHNS; CDR2 reads SASEGT. The ends lost 5 bases at V and 6 bases at J; junction bases unmatched: 8. This CDR3 has 15 amino acids. CDR3 in amino acids: CASSLRDRAGQPQHF. DNA of the CDR3: TGTGCCAGCAGTCTACGGGACAGGGCGGGTCAGCCCCAGCATTTT.

This clone occurred many times. The genes are TRBV19 and TRBJ1-5, with D uncertain. The CDR3 runs 13 residues. Germline-derived CDR1 and CDR2 are LNHDA and SQIVND (reference sequence). Trimming left V 4 bases short and J 4 bases short, with 8 bases between. CDR3 DNA: TGTGCCAGTAGTAGGGAGGGAAATCAGCCCCAGCATTTT. It codes for CASSREGNQPQHF.

The sample holds many counts of this clone. This chain connects TRBV29-1 to TRBJ2-1; maybe TRBD1 (5 bases). Germline loops: CDR1 SQVTM, CDR2 ANQGSEA. CDR3 length: 14 amino acids. Trimming cost V 5 bases and J 5 bases, with 16 bases left between them. CDR3 coding DNA: TGCAGCGTTTACGACAGAGGCCTTAACAATGAGCAGTTCTTC. It encodes CSVYDRGLNNEQFF.

This clone was detected many times. The rearrangement links TRBV5-1 to TRBJ2-1; 8 nucleotides agree with TRBD1. Germline trimming cut 1 base from V and 6 bases from J; bases unmatched to any gene: 12. The germline gives CDR1 SGHRS, CDR2 YFSETQ. CDR3 size: 17 residues. The CDR3 sequence is CASSLRAGGAVGNEQFF. Written as DNA, the CDR3 is TGCGCCAGCAGCTTGAGGGCAGGGGGCGCGGTTGGCAATGAGCAGTTCTTC.

The chain carries TRBV6-4 and TRBJ1-1; the match to TRBD1 covers 11 bases. V gave up 2 bases and J gave up 4 bases; unmatched junction bases: 0. Germline-derived CDR1 and CDR2 are MRHNA and SNTAGT. This CDR3 spans 14 amino acids. The CDR3 coding sequence is TGTGCCAGCAGTGACGGACAGGGGGCCACTGAAGCTTTCTTT. Protein: CASSDGQGATEAFF.